Shown below are 30 T cell receptor beta chains from a single sample sequenced in a study of cytomegalovirus exposure and HLA in healthy donors. The PCR ran on 60 Vbeta and 13 Jbeta primers. Here immunoSEQ multiplex PCR was the method, and the copy in TCRdb shows in-frame clones only, minus some. Of roughly 110,000 clones listed, about 81% are singletons. Sequenced sample: PBMCs. The receptors shown here come from a male donor in good health and CMV-seropositive.

The chain employs TRBV7-6 and TRBJ2-1; 7 bases map to TRBD2. The J segment lost 11 bases and the V segment lost 6 bases, leaving 7 bases of the junction unmatched. CDR1 SGHVS and CDR2 FNYEAQ come from the germline V gene. The CDR3 has 12 amino acids. CDR3 nucleotides: TGTGCCAGCAGTGGGCTGGGAGGGCAGCAGTTCTTC. This gives the protein CASSGLGGQQFF.

V usage is TRBV5-1 and J usage is TRBJ2-1; no definite D call. Trimming pared 4 bases from V and 6 bases from J, leaving 14 bases between. The CDR3 loop spans 14 amino acids. Germline V CDR1 and CDR2: SGHRS, YFSETQ. In DNA, the CDR3 is TGCGCCAGCAGCACCGGCTGGGCACCCAATGAGCAGTTCTTC. Amino acids: CASSTGWAPNEQFF.

The chain uses TRBV7-2 and TRBJ2-5, with D maybe TRBD1 (5 bases). The ends were cut back, 4 bases at V and 1 base at J, with 13 bases in the middle. CDR3 size: 15 residues. Germline CDR1 reads SGHTA; CDR2 reads FQGNSA. The DNA of the CDR3 is TGTGCCAGCAGCTCCACCCAGGGCCTCCAAGAGACCCAGTACTTC. It yields the protein CASSSTQGLQETQYF.

This clone was counted only a few times. This CDR3 is CASSLWATYEQYF. CDR3 nucleotide sequence: TGTGCCAGCAGCTTATGGGCAACCTACGAGCAGTACTTC. The genes are TRBV7-2 and TRBJ2-7; D gene ambiguous. This CDR3 is built from 13 residues. Trimming cost V 2 bases and J 2 bases, with 7 bases left between them. Germline V CDR1 and CDR2: SGHTA, FQGNSA.

The chain employs TRBV4-1 and TRBJ2-3; TRBD2 is a possible D gene (6 bases). The germline gives CDR1 MGHRA, CDR2 YSYEKL. Trimming took off 1 base at V and 6 bases at J, with 14 bases between the two ends. The CDR3 totals 15 residues. Here the CDR3 reads CASSQGMGGMDTQYF. The CDR3 bases are TGCGCCAGCAGCCAAGGGATGGGGGGTATGGATACGCAGTATTTT.

The gene calls are TRBV5-6 and TRBJ1-2, with TRBD1 matching over 9 bases. Germline loops: CDR1 SGHDT, CDR2 YYEEEE. This CDR3 spans 15 amino acids. V trimming: 0 bases; J trimming: 3 bases; junction bases outside the gene matches: 3. CDR3: CASSLGQGVDYGYTF. The CDR3 nucleotides are TGTGCCAGCAGCTTGGGACAGGGGGTGGACTATGGCTACACCTTC.

The J gene is TRBJ2-5, the V gene TRBV7-8; 7 bases are a match to TRBD1. The J segment lost 5 bases and the V segment lost 5 bases, leaving 5 bases of the junction unmatched. The CDR3 has 13 amino acids. CDR1 is SGHVS, CDR2 FQNEAQ, per germline. The CDR3 DNA is TGTGCCAGCAGCCCAAGGGGGCTTGAGACCCAGTACTTC. Translating it yields CASSPRGLETQYF.

The chain carries TRBV28 and TRBJ1-1, with 9 bases identical to TRBD1. The CDR3 is 15 residues long. J lost 10 bases, V lost 5 bases, and 14 bases had no gene match. CDR1 is MDHEN and CDR2 is SYDVKM in the germline V gene. The CDR3 region is CASSGHRGPTSRAFF. For the CDR3, the DNA is TGTGCCAGCAGTGGACACAGGGGGCCGACTTCCAGAGCTTTCTTT.

This clone occurred a few times. V gene TRBV7-3 combines with J gene TRBJ1-6, with D maybe TRBD1 (5 bases). This CDR3 is 16 amino acids long. V gave up 1 base and J gave up 5 bases, with 12 bases separating them. CDR1 SGHTA and CDR2 FQGTGA come from the germline V gene. CDR3 DNA: TGTGCCAGCAGCTTAAGGGGGGACGGGAATAATTCACCCCTCCACTTT. Its protein product is CASSLRGDGNNSPLHF.

The V and J genes are TRBV27 and TRBJ1-6; 7 nucleotides line up with TRBD1. Losses at the gene ends were 3 bases for V and 3 bases for J; bases not matched to a gene: 5. The CDR3 is 16 residues long. The germline gives CDR1 MNHEY, CDR2 SMNVEV (reference sequence). The CDR3 nucleotides read TGTGCCAGCAGTTTGGAAACAGGGGACTATAATTCACCCCTCCACTTT. Protein: CASSLETGDYNSPLHF.

This chain links TRBV28 with TRBJ2-2, with D possibly matching TRBD2 (6 bases). The V gene lost 6 bases and the J gene lost 5 bases, with 16 bases spanning the gap. The CDR3 length is 15 residues. Germline V gene data show CDR1 as MDHEN and CDR2 as SYDVKM. CDR3 amino acids: CASSPLRAGTGELFF. CDR3 sequence (DNA): TGTGCCAGCAGCCCCCTGAGGGCGGGAACCGGGGAGCTGTTTTTT.

The chain is built from TRBV14 and TRBJ2-1; TRBD2 agrees at 8 bases. CDR1 is SGHDN and CDR2 is FVKESK in the germline V gene. The CDR3 extends over 19 amino acids. Losses at the gene ends were 5 bases for V and 0 bases for J; bases not matched to a gene: 15. This chain's CDR3 is CASSLRPGASGGSYNEQFF. Written as DNA, the CDR3 is TGTGCCAGCAGCTTACGACCGGGTGCGAGCGGGGGCTCCTACAATGAGCAGTTCTTC.

The rearrangement joins TRBV4-1 to TRBJ1-5; 8 bases fit TRBD1. The CDR3 runs 15 residues. CDR1 is MGHRA and CDR2 is YSYEKL in the germline V gene. Trimming at V came to 2 bases and at J to 4 bases, leaving 4 bases not matched to a gene. The CDR3 coding sequence is TGCGCCAGCAGCCAAATGACAGGGGAAAATCAGCCCCAGCATTTT. Protein product: CASSQMTGENQPQHF.

The chain is built from TRBV7-2 and TRBJ2-3, with 9 bases that match TRBD1. The CDR3 totals 18 residues. V lost 3 bases to trimming and J lost 5 bases; unmatched junction nucleotides: 15. Germline V gene data show CDR1 as SGHTA and CDR2 as FQGNSA. CDR3 amino acids: CASSFMVYRGQGKDTQYF. The CDR3 DNA follows: TGTGCCAGCAGCTTTATGGTCTATCGCGGACAGGGGAAAGATACGCAGTATTTT. The variable domain in full, with the rest retrieved from reference TRBV7-2 and TRBJ2-3, is GAGVSQSPSNKVTEKGKDVELRCDPISGHTALYWYRQSLGQGLEFLIYFQGNSAPDKSGLPSDRFSAERTGGSVSTLTIQRTQQEDSAVYLCASSFMVYRGQGKDTQYFGPGTRLTVL.

The chain employs TRBV4-1 and TRBJ1-5; the D gene is possibly TRBD1 (5 bases). This CDR3 is 15 amino acids long. From germline, CDR1 is MGHRA and CDR2 YSYEKL. With 4 bases removed from V and 1 base from J, the gap between germline ends came to 11 bases. CDR3 residues: CASSRGRLSNQPQHF. The CDR3 DNA follows: TGCGCCAGCAGCCGGGGCAGACTCAGCAATCAGCCCCAGCATTTT.

The chain uses TRBV4-2 and TRBJ1-5, with D possibly TRBD1 on 5 matching bases. The CDR3 is 14 residues long. Germline CDR1 is LGHNA and CDR2 is YNFKEQ. Trimming left V 1 base short and J 7 bases short, with 11 bases between. The CDR3 protein is CASSQGSGHQPQHF. Here the CDR3 DNA reads TGTGCCAGCAGCCAAGGCTCAGGGCACCAGCCCCAGCATTTT.

The rearrangement uses TRBV14 and TRBJ2-7; D call uncertain. Germline V gene lookup returns CDR1 SGHDN and CDR2 FVKESK. CDR3 size: 13 residues. V shed 1 base and J shed 2 bases, with 6 bases lying between them. CDR3 nucleotides: TGTGCCAGCAGCCAAGGGGCCACCTACGAGCAGTACTTC. Its translation: CASSQGATYEQYF.

The chain recombines TRBV9 with TRBJ2-1; 9 bases agree with TRBD2. Germline V gene sequence: CDR1 SGDLS, CDR2 YYNGEE. J gave up 9 bases and V 0 bases, and 10 bases lay outside the gene matches. CDR3 length: 16 amino acids. The CDR3 nucleotides are TGTGCCAGCAGCGTAGCTAGCGGGATAGCAGCGGGTGAGCAGTTCTTC. It codes for CASSVASGIAAGEQFF. The complete variable domain, with remaining parts taken from reference TRBV9 and TRBJ2-1, reads DSGVTQTPKHLITATGQRVTLRCSPRSGDLSVYWYQQSLDQGLQFLIQYYNGEERAKGNILERFSAQQFPDLHSELNLSSLELGDSALYFCASSVASGIAAGEQFFGPGTRLTVL.

This chain uses TRBV11-1 with TRBJ1-1; D remains ambiguous. This CDR3 contains 15 residues. CDR1 and CDR2 (germline): SGHAT, FQDESV (reference sequence). With 1 base removed from V and 0 bases from J, the gap between germline ends came to 9 bases. The CDR3 DNA follows: TGTGCCAGCAGCTTAGAGGCGGGAATGAACACTGAAGCTTTCTTT. Residues: CASSLEAGMNTEAFF.

The chain employs TRBV5-1 and TRBJ2-7; perhaps TRBD1 as D (6 bases). CDR1 SGHRS and CDR2 YFSETQ come from the germline V gene. This CDR3 contains 15 residues. The V end lost 4 bases, the J end lost 4 bases, and 18 bases lay between the germline ends. The chain's CDR3 is CASSGQHGGSYEQYF. CDR3 in DNA: TGCGCCAGCAGCGGACAGCATGGGGGCTCGTACGAGCAGTACTTC.

The count of this clone is one. This chain uses TRBV4-3 with TRBJ2-5; 9 bases align to TRBD1. V shed 0 bases and J 6 bases; nucleotides not matched to a gene: 2. The CDR3 extends over 14 amino acids. CDR1 is LGHNA, CDR2 YSLEER, per germline. CDR3 in DNA: TGCGCCAGCAGCCAAGAGGGACAGGGACAGACCCAGTACTTC. It codes for CASSQEGQGQTQYF.

This rearrangement joins TRBV27 to TRBJ2-5, with TRBD1 matching over 11 bases. This CDR3 region has 18 residues. The trim removed 6 bases at V and 2 bases at J, leaving 14 bases unmatched. CDR1 and CDR2 from the germline V gene are MNHEY and SMNVEV (reference sequence). The CDR3 region has the DNA TGTGCCAGCAGAACCTATATTCGGGACAGGGGGAAACAAGAGACCCAGTACTTC. Amino acid sequence: CASRTYIRDRGKQETQYF.

The chain is built from TRBV4-1 and TRBJ2-1; a possible D gene is TRBD2 (5 bases). The CDR3 is 13 residues long. V lost 2 bases, J lost 10 bases, and 12 bases lay in between. The germline CDR1 and CDR2 sequences are MGHRA and YSYEKL. This chain's CDR3 is CASSQTGKVEQFF. In DNA form, the CDR3 reads TGCGCCAGCAGCCAAACGGGGAAGGTGGAGCAGTTCTTC.

There are a few counts of this clone. V gene TRBV28 combines with J gene TRBJ1-1, with D possibly being TRBD1 (5 bases). From germline, CDR1 is MDHEN and CDR2 SYDVKM. This CDR3 region has 12 residues. Trimming took off 6 bases at V and 6 bases at J, with 11 bases between the two ends. The CDR3 region is CASRTGLAEAFF. CDR3 in DNA: TGTGCCAGCAGAACAGGCTTAGCTGAAGCTTTCTTT.

In this sample, this clone turned up a few times. V and J are TRBV7-2 and TRBJ2-7, with TRBD2 matching over 7 bases. Germline lookup yields CDR1 SGHTA and CDR2 FQGNSA. The J segment lost 10 bases and the V segment lost 2 bases, leaving 14 bases of the junction unmatched. This CDR3 is built from 15 residues. CDR3 residues: CASSLRPPAWEGQYF. The CDR3 region has the DNA TGTGCCAGCAGCTTAAGGCCCCCCGCTTGGGAGGGACAGTACTTC.

This chain uses TRBV30 with TRBJ2-1; TRBD2 matches 9 bases. Trimming cost V 5 bases and J 3 bases; bases outside gene matches: 8. Germline CDR1 reads GTSNPN; CDR2 reads SVGIG (reference sequence). This CDR3 has 15 amino acids. CDR3 in amino acids: CAWLSGTSFYNEQFF. CDR3 DNA sequence: TGTGCCTGGTTGTCCGGGACTAGCTTCTACAATGAGCAGTTCTTC.

The V call is TRBV7-9, the J call TRBJ2-7; TRBD2 is a possible D gene (6 bases). Germline V gene sequence: CDR1 SEHNR, CDR2 FQNEAQ (reference sequence). Trimming took 5 bases from V and 2 from J, leaving 13 bases between them. The CDR3 length is 14 residues. This CDR3 reads CASSPGLQPYEQYF. CDR3 coding DNA: TGTGCCAGCAGCCCGGGACTCCAGCCCTACGAGCAGTACTTC.

This chain links TRBV4-1 with TRBJ1-1, with 10 bases lining up with TRBD1. Germline V CDR1 and CDR2: MGHRA, YSYEKL. CDR3 size: 17 residues. With 0 bases clipped from V and 5 bases from J, the junction kept 9 bases outside the gene matches. CDR3: CASSQDGDTGQGTEAFF. As DNA, the CDR3 is TGCGCCAGCAGCCAAGATGGAGATACGGGACAGGGGACTGAAGCTTTCTTT.

The chain employs TRBV19 and TRBJ2-7, with TRBD2 as a possible D gene (5 bases). Trimming shortened V by 2 bases and J by 2 bases, and 13 bases separated the two germline ends. This CDR3 region has 15 residues. CDR1 is LNHDA and CDR2 is SQIVND in the germline V gene (reference sequence). The chain's CDR3 is CASSIQAGIPYEQYF. In DNA, the CDR3 is TGTGCCAGTAGTATACAGGCGGGCATCCCCTACGAGCAGTACTTC.

J is TRBJ2-5 and V is TRBV7-3, with D tentatively TRBD1 (6 bases). The CDR3 has 13 amino acids. Germline V gene data show CDR1 as SGHTA and CDR2 as FQGTGA. V lost 3 bases and J 5 bases, leaving 10 bases between the germline ends. The CDR3 loop is CASSFYRAETQYF. CDR3 coding DNA: TGTGCCAGCAGCTTCTACAGGGCCGAGACCCAGTACTTC.